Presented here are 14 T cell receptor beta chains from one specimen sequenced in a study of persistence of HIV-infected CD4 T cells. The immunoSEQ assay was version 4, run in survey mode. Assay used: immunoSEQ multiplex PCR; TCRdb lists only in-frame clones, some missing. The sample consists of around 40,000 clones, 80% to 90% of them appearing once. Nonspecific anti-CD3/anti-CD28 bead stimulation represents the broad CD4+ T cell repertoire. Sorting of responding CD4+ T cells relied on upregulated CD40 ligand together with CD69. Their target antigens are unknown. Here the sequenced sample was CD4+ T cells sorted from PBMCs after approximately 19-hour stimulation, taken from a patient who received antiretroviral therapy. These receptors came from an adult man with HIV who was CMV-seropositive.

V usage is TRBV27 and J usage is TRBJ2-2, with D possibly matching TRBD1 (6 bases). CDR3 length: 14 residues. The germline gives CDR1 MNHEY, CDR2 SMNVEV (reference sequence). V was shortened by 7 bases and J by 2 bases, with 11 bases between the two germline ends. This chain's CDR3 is CASTYRVNTGELFF. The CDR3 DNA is TGTGCCAGCACCTACAGGGTTAACACCGGGGAGCTGTTTTTT.

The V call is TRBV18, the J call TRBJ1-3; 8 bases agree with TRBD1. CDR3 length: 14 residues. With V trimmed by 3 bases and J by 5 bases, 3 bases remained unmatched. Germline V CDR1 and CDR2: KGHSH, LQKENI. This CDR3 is CASSPDRDRNTIYF. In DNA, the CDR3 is TGTGCCAGCTCACCGGACAGGGACAGAAACACCATATATTTT.

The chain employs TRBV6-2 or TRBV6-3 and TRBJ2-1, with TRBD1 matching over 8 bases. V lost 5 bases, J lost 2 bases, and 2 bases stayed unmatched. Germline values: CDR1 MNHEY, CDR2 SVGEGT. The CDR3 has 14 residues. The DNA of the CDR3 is TGTGCCAGCAGTGGGACAGGCACCTACAATGAGCAGTTCTTC. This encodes CASSGTGTYNEQFF.

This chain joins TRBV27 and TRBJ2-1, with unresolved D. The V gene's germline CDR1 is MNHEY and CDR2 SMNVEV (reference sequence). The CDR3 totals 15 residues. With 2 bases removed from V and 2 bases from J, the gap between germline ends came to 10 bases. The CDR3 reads CASSLGQPPYNEQFF. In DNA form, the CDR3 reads TGTGCCAGCAGTTTAGGGCAGCCCCCCTACAATGAGCAGTTCTTC.

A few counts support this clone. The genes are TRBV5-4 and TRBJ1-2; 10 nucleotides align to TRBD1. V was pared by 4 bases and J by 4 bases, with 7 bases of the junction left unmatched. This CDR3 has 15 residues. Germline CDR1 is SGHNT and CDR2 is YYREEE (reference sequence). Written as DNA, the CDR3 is TGTGCCAGCAGCCCGGACAGGGGGGCCCTCTATGGCTACACCTTC. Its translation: CASSPDRGALYGYTF.

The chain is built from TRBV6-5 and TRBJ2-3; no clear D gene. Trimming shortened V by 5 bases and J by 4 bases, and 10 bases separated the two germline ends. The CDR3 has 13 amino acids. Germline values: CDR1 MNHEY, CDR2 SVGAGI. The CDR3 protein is CASSLQRADTQYF. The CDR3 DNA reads TGTGCCAGCAGTCTCCAACGGGCAGATACGCAGTATTTT.

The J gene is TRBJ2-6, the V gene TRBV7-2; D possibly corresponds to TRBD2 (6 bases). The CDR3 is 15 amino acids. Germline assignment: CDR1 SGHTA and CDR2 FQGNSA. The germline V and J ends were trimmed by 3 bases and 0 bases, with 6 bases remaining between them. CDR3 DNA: TGTGCCAGCAGCTTGGGGGGCTCTGGGGCCAACGTCCTGACTTTC. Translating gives CASSLGGSGANVLTF. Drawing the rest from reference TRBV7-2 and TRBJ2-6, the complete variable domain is GAGVSQSPSNKVTEKGKDVELRCDPISGHTALYWYRQSLGQGLEFLIYFQGNSAPDKSGLPSDRFSAERTGGSVSTLTIQRTQQEDSAVYLCASSLGGSGANVLTFGAGSRLTVL.

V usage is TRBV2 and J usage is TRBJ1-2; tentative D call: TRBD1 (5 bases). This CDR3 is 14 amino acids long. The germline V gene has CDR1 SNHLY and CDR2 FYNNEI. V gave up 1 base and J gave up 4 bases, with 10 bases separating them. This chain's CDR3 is CASSEERGGYGYTF. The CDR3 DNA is TGTGCCAGCAGTGAAGAACGGGGCGGCTATGGCTACACCTTC.

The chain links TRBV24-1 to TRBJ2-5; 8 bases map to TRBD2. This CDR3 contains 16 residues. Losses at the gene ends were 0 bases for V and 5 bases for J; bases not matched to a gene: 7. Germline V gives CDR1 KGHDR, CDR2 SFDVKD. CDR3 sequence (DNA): TGTGCCACCAGTGATTTGAGCGGGGGCCCTGAGGAGACCCAGTACTTC. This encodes CATSDLSGGPEETQYF.

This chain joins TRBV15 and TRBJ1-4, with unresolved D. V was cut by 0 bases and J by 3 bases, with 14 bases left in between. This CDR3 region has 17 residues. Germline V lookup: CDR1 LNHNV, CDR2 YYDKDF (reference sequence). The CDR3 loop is CATSRERFGEPNEKLFF. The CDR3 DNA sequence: TGTGCCACCAGCAGAGAACGGTTCGGGGAGCCTAATGAAAAACTGTTTTTT. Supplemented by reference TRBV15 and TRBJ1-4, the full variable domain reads DAMVIQNPRYQVTQFGKPVTLSCSQTLNHNVMYWYQQKSSQAPKLLFHYYDKDFNNEADTPDNFQSRRPNTSFCFLDIRSPGLGDTAMYLCATSRERFGEPNEKLFFGSGTQLSVL.

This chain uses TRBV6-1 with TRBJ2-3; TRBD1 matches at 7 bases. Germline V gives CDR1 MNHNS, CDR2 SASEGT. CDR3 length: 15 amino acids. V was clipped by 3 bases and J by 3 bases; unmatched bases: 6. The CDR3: CASSELPQGTDTQYF. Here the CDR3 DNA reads TGTGCCAGCAGTGAGCTCCCACAGGGGACAGATACGCAGTATTTT.

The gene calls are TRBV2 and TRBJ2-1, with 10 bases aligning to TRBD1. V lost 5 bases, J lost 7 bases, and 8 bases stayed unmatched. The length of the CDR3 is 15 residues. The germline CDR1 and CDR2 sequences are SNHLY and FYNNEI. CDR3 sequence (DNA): TGTGCCAGCAGTTCCCGACAGGGGGCAAAGAATGAGCAGTTCTTC. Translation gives CASSSRQGAKNEQFF. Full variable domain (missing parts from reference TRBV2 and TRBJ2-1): EPEVTQTPSHQVTQMGQEVILRCVPISNHLYFYWYRQILGQKVEFLVSFYNNEISEKSEIFDDQFSVERPDGSNFTLKIRSTKLEDSAMYFCASSSRQGAKNEQFFGPGTRLTVL.

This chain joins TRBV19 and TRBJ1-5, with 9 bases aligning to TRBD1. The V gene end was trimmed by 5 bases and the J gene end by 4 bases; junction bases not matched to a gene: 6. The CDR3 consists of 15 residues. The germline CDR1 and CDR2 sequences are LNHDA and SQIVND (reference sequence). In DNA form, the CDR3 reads TGTGCCAGTAGTCCCCCGACAGGGGGAAATCAGCCCCAGCATTTT. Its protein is CASSPPTGGNQPQHF.

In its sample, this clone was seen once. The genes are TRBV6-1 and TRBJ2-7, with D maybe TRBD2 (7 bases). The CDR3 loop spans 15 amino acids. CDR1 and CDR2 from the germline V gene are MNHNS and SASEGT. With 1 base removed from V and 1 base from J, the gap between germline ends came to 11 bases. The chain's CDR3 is CASSEEGGVSYEQYF. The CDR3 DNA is TGTGCCAGCAGTGAAGAAGGGGGGGTTTCCTACGAGCAGTACTTC.